Each of the 27 T cell receptor beta chains below was sequenced from the same sample in a study of blood T cell repertoires in COVID-19. Using immunoSEQ multiplex PCR, the repertoire was profiled, and TCRdb retains in-frame clones only, with some absent. There are approximately 260,000 clones in the sample; under 90% occur only once, and 8.6% lies in the top ten. The sample was peripheral blood. The receptors originated from a human donor in a cohort sampled during active COVID-19.

The chain carries TRBV4-2 and TRBJ1-5; D ambiguous. The CDR3 length is 15 residues. V lost 1 base, J lost 4 bases, and 11 bases lay in between. Germline V gene data show CDR1 as LGHNA and CDR2 as YNFKEQ. This CDR3 reads CASSQGRPGNQPQHF. The CDR3 nucleotides read TGTGCCAGCAGCCAAGGAAGGCCGGGGAATCAGCCCCAGCATTTT.

This clone was found a few times. The rearrangement uses TRBV2 and TRBJ2-7, with TRBD1 as a possible D gene (5 bases). V lost 2 bases and J 7 bases, leaving 6 bases between the germline ends. CDR1 is SNHLY and CDR2 is FYNNEI in the germline V gene. The CDR3 contains 11 residues. The CDR3 coding sequence is TGTGCCAGCAGTGAATACAGGGAGCAGTACTTC. Amino acid sequence: CASSEYREQYF.

This clone was observed once. CDR3 sequence (DNA): TGTGCCAGTAGTATAGATTCAGGGGCCCCCAGCAATCAGCCCCAGCATTTT. Translated: CASSIDSGAPSNQPQHF. The chain combines TRBV19 with TRBJ1-5, with D maybe TRBD1 (6 bases). Deletions cut 0 bases from V and 1 base from J, with 13 bases between. The CDR3 loop spans 17 amino acids. The germline V gene encodes CDR1 LNHDA and CDR2 SQIVND (reference sequence).

This rearrangement joins TRBV5-4 to TRBJ1-1; 11 positions agree with TRBD1. J gave up 7 bases and V 5 bases, and 10 bases lay outside the gene matches. The CDR3 consists of 15 residues. From germline, CDR1 is SGHNT and CDR2 YYREEE (reference sequence). CDR3 DNA: TGTGCCAGCAGGCTGGACAGGGGGCTTTCGAGTGAAGCTTTCTTT. Translated, it gives CASRLDRGLSSEAFF.

The V call is TRBV6-5, the J call TRBJ1-3; perhaps TRBD1 as D (6 bases). The germline V gene has CDR1 MNHEY and CDR2 SVGAGI. This CDR3 is 15 amino acids long. The V end lost 8 bases, the J end lost 3 bases, and 17 bases lay between the germline ends. Written as DNA, the CDR3 is TGTGCCAGCGGAACTGAGACAGGCCGTGGAAACACCATATATTTT. The encoded protein is CASGTETGRGNTIYF.

This clone was seen a few times. The genes are TRBV12-5 and TRBJ1-1; D ambiguous. Between the trimmed V and J ends, which lost 7 bases and 4 bases, there was a span of 10 bases. CDR1 and CDR2 (germline): LGHNT, FRNRAP. The CDR3 has 12 residues. CDR3 nucleotide sequence: TGTGCTAGTGCTGTGGGCTTCACTGAAGCTTTCTTT. Encoded protein: CASAVGFTEAFF.

The rearrangement uses TRBV2 and TRBJ2-7, with a possible D match to TRBD2 (6 bases). V lost 6 bases, J lost 5 bases, and 14 bases lay in between. The CDR3 covers 13 residues. CDR1 SNHLY and CDR2 FYNNEI come from the germline V gene. The CDR3 loop is CASSLTTSNEQYF. For the CDR3, the DNA is TGTGCCAGCAGCCTTACGACTAGTAACGAGCAGTACTTC.

The chain combines TRBV19 with TRBJ2-1, with 12 bases fitting TRBD1. Trimming at V came to 8 bases and at J to 2 bases, leaving 10 bases not matched to a gene. This CDR3 is 17 amino acids long. Germline CDR1 reads LNHDA; CDR2 reads SQIVND (reference sequence). CDR3: CASGGQGARAAYNEQFF. CDR3 sequence (DNA): TGTGCCAGTGGGGGACAGGGGGCGCGGGCTGCCTACAATGAGCAGTTCTTC. The whole variable domain, remainder taken from reference TRBV19 and TRBJ2-1, is DGGITQSPKYLFRKEGQNVTLSCEQNLNHDAMYWYRQDPGQGLRLIYYSQIVNDFQKGDIAEGYSVSREKKESFPLTVTSAQKNPTAFYLCASGGQGARAAYNEQFFGPGTRLTVL.

This rearrangement joins TRBV18 to TRBJ2-7; 7 positions agree with TRBD2. The CDR3 loop spans 13 amino acids. J was trimmed by 7 bases and V by 1 base; bases with no gene match: 4. Germline V gives CDR1 KGHSH, CDR2 LQKENI. DNA of the CDR3: TGTGCCAGCTCACCACGGCAGGGAGGGGAGCAGTACTTC. Translated: CASSPRQGGEQYF.

As DNA, the CDR3 is TGTGCCAGCAGTTTCTCCCGAGGCTTCGGAGCTTTCTTT. Translating it yields CASSFSRGFGAFF. The V call is TRBV28, the J call TRBJ1-1; D remains unclear. Germline CDR1 MDHEN, CDR2 SYDVKM. The germline V and J ends were trimmed by 3 bases and 10 bases, with 15 bases remaining between them. There are 13 residues in the CDR3.

This clone has just a few counts. V is TRBV4-2 and J is TRBJ2-2; D perhaps matches TRBD1 (6 bases). CDR3 length: 16 residues. The germline gives CDR1 LGHNA, CDR2 YNFKEQ. The V end was cut by 0 bases, the J end by 6 bases, with 14 bases between. In DNA, the CDR3 is TGTGCCAGCAGCCAAGATCCCAGGGGAAGGGCCGGGGAGCTGTTTTTT. Protein sequence: CASSQDPRGRAGELFF.

The rearrangement links TRBV6-1 to TRBJ2-1; 7 bases are a match to TRBD2. The CDR3 covers 15 residues. V was pared by 1 base and J by 2 bases, with 2 bases of the junction left unmatched. Germline values: CDR1 MNHNS, CDR2 SASEGT. The CDR3 DNA reads as TGTGCCAGCAGTGAAGGCGGGAGACCCTACAATGAGCAGTTCTTC. This encodes CASSEGGRPYNEQFF.

This chain connects TRBV6-5 to TRBJ1-3, with TRBD1 matching over 7 bases. This CDR3 has 15 amino acids. Germline CDR1 reads MNHEY; CDR2 reads SVGAGI. Unmatched junction bases numbered 6, after V lost 5 bases and J lost 2 bases. CDR3 sequence: CASSKQGNPGNTIYF. Here the CDR3 DNA reads TGTGCCAGCAGTAAACAGGGGAATCCTGGAAACACCATATATTTT.

V usage is TRBV18 and J usage is TRBJ1-5; D might be TRBD1 (5 bases). This CDR3 comprises 15 residues. Between the trimmed V and J ends, which lost 3 bases and 0 bases, there was a span of 9 bases. From germline, CDR1 is KGHSH and CDR2 LQKENI. Here the CDR3 DNA reads TGTGCCAGCTCACCTCAACAGGTTAGCAATCAGCCCCAGCATTTT. Translated: CASSPQQVSNQPQHF.

The V and J genes are TRBV27 and TRBJ2-1; TRBD2 agrees at 15 bases. Germline V lookup: CDR1 MNHEY, CDR2 SMNVEV (reference sequence). The CDR3 is 18 residues long. J was trimmed by 3 bases and V by 3 bases; bases with no gene match: 6. CDR3 bases: TGTGCCAGCAGTTTGGGGACTAGCGGGGGGCTTCTCTACAATGAGCAGTTCTTC. Protein product: CASSLGTSGGLLYNEQFF.

The chain is built from TRBV6-5 and TRBJ2-1; maybe TRBD2 (6 bases). The CDR3 consists of 14 residues. Germline lookup yields CDR1 MNHEY and CDR2 SVGAGI. Trimming shortened V by 0 bases and J by 6 bases, and 9 bases separated the two germline ends. The CDR3 sequence: CASSYSRDSNEQFF. CDR3 DNA: TGTGCCAGCAGTTACTCGAGGGACTCCAATGAGCAGTTCTTC.

The chain couples TRBV5-1 to TRBJ1-2; tentative D call: TRBD1 (6 bases). Germline V gene sequence: CDR1 SGHRS, CDR2 YFSETQ. V was shortened by 4 bases and J by 8 bases, with 21 bases between the two germline ends. This CDR3 contains 15 residues. CDR3 sequence (DNA): TGCGCCAGCAGCCTACAGGGTTTACGCACGGGAGGCTACACCTTC. Its translation: CASSLQGLRTGGYTF.

The chain uses TRBV10-3 and TRBJ1-6; D is unresolved. Trimming pared 6 bases from V and 8 bases from J, leaving 11 bases between. Germline-derived CDR1 and CDR2 are ENHRY and SYGVKD. This CDR3 contains 13 residues. The CDR3, as DNA: TGTGCCATCAGGGCCAAGCAGGATTCACCCCTCCACTTT. Its translation is CAIRAKQDSPLHF.

V usage is TRBV4-3 and J usage is TRBJ2-2; the match to TRBD1 covers 11 bases. This CDR3 has 17 amino acids. CDR1 and CDR2 (germline): LGHNA, YSLEER. V trimming: 0 bases; J trimming: 1 base; junction bases outside the gene matches: 1. The CDR3 DNA reads TGCGCCAGCAGCCAAGAGGACAGGGGGCGGAACACCGGGGAGCTGTTTTTT. Residues: CASSQEDRGRNTGELFF.

V usage is TRBV19 and J usage is TRBJ2-3; tentative D call: TRBD1 (6 bases). Between the trimmed V and J ends, which lost 6 bases and 6 bases, there was a span of 22 bases. The CDR3 runs 16 residues. The germline V gene has CDR1 LNHDA and CDR2 SQIVND (reference sequence). The CDR3 sequence: CASRGAGGRLMDTQYF. CDR3 nucleotides: TGTGCCAGTAGGGGTGCTGGGGGCCGATTAATGGATACGCAGTATTTT.

The chain employs TRBV7-2 and TRBJ2-1; 9 positions agree with TRBD2. Germline CDR1 is SGHTA and CDR2 is FQGNSA. This CDR3 has 16 amino acids. V was pared by 1 base and J by 4 bases, with 5 bases of the junction left unmatched. As DNA, the CDR3 is TGTGCCAGCAGCTTAGACGGACTAGCGAGTTACAATGAGCAGTTCTTC. It codes for CASSLDGLASYNEQFF.

CDR3 amino acids: CASRMDSSSYNEQFF. The CDR3, as DNA: TGTGCCAGCAGAATGGACTCGAGCTCCTACAATGAGCAGTTCTTC. The J gene is TRBJ2-1, the V gene TRBV2; tentative D call: TRBD2 (5 bases). The V end lost 6 bases, the J end lost 0 bases, and 12 bases lay between the germline ends. In germline, CDR1 is SNHLY, CDR2 FYNNEI. CDR3 size: 15 residues.

This clone was found a few times. The chain employs TRBV4-3 and TRBJ2-7, with 7 bases lining up with TRBD2. From germline, CDR1 is LGHNA and CDR2 YSLEER. The CDR3 has 15 amino acids. Trimming cost V 4 bases and J 1 base; bases outside gene matches: 7. DNA for the CDR3: TGCGCCAGCAGCCCAGCCGGCGGGGGATCCTACGAGCAGTACTTC. This sequence encodes CASSPAGGGSYEQYF.

CDR3 nucleotide sequence: TGCAGCGTAACTACAGGGGGCTGGTTGTACGAGCAGTACTTC. Amino acid sequence: CSVTTGGWLYEQYF. The V call is TRBV29-1, the J call TRBJ2-7; 9 positions match TRBD1. Losses at the gene ends were 6 bases for V and 4 bases for J; bases not matched to a gene: 10. The germline V gene has CDR1 SQVTM and CDR2 ANQGSEA. This CDR3 region has 14 residues.

The chain joins TRBV3-1 (or the pseudogene TRBV3-2) to TRBJ2-2, with 7 bases matching TRBD2. Trimming took 5 bases from V and 0 from J; bases not matched to a gene: 12. The CDR3 is 18 amino acids. Per germline, CDR1 LGHDT and CDR2 YNNKEL (reference sequence). The DNA for the CDR3 is TGTGCCAGCAGCGCAGATACCGGGGGGAGCGCGAACACCGGGGAGCTGTTTTTT. It codes for CASSADTGGSANTGELFF.

This clone has just a few counts. This chain uses TRBV18 with TRBJ1-5; tentatively, D is TRBD1 (6 bases). There are 16 residues in the CDR3. In germline, CDR1 is KGHSH, CDR2 LQKENI. The V end lost 3 bases, the J end lost 1 base, and 13 bases lay between the germline ends. The CDR3 region is CASSPTGGRSNQPQHF. The CDR3 nucleotides are TGTGCCAGCTCACCTACCGGGGGGCGAAGCAATCAGCCCCAGCATTTT.

This chain uses TRBV10-3 with TRBJ2-7; 12 nucleotides agree with TRBD1. Germline-derived CDR1 and CDR2 are ENHRY and SYGVKD. V lost 6 bases to trimming and J lost 6 bases; unmatched junction nucleotides: 3. The CDR3 runs 13 residues. CDR3: CAISRDRGREQYF. The DNA for the CDR3 is TGTGCCATCAGCCGGGACAGGGGGCGCGAGCAGTACTTC.